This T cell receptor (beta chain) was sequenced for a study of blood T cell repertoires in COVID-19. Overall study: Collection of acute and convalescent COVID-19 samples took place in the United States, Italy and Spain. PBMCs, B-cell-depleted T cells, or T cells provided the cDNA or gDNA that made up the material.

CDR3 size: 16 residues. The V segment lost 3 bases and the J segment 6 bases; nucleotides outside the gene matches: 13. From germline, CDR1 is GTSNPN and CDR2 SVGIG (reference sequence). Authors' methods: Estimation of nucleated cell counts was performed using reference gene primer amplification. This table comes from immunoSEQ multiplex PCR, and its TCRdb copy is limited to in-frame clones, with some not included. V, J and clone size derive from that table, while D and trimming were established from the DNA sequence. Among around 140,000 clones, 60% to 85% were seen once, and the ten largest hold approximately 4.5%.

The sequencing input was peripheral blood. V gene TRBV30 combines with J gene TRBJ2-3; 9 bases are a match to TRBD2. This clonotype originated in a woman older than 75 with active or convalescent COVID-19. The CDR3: CAWSPYRAGGGDTQYF. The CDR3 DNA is TGTGCCTGGAGCCCATACCGAGCGGGGGGAGGGGATACGCAGTATTTT. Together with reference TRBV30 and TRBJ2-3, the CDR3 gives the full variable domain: SQTIHQWPATLVQPVGSPLSLECTVEGTSNPNLYWYRQAAGRGLQLLFYSVGIGQISSEVPQNLSASRPQDRQFILSSKKLLLSDSGFYLCAWSPYRAGGGDTQYFGPGTRLTVL.